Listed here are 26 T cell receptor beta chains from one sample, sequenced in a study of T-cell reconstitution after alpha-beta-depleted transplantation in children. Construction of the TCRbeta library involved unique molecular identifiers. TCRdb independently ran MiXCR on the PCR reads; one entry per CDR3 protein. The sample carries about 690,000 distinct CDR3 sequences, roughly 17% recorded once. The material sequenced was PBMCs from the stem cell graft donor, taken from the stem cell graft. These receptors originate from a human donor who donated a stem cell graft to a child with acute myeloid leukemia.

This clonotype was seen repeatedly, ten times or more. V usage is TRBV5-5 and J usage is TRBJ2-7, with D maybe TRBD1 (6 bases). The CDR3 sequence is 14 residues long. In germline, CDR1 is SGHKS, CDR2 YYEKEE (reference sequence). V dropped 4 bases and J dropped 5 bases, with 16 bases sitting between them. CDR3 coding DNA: TGTGCCAGCAGCGCGAACAGGGTAGGAAACGAGCAGTACGTC. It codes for CASSANRVGNEQYV.

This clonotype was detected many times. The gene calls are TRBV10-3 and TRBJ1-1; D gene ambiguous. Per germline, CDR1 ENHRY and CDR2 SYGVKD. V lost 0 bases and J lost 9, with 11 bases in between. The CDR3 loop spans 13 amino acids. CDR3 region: CAISESFILQAFF. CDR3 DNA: TGTGCCATCAGTGAGTCTTTCATCTTACAAGCTTTCTTT.

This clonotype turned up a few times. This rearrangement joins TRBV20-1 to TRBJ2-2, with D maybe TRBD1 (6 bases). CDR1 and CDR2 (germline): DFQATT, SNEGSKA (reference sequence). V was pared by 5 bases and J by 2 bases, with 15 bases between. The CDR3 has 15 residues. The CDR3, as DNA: TGCAGTGCTTTTTACAGGGTCGCAAACACCGGGGAGCTGTTTTTT. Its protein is CSAFYRVANTGELFF.

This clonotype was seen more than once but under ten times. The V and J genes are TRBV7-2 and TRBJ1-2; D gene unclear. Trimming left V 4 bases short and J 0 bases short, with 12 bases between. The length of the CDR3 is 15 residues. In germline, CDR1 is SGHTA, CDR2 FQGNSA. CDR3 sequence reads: CASSSYLLSNYGYTF. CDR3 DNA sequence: TGTGCCAGCAGCTCTTACCTGCTGTCTAACTATGGCTACACCTTC.

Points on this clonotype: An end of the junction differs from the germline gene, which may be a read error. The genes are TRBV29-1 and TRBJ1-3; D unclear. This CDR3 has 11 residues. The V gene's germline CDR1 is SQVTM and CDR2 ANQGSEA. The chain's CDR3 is CSVSRGNTLYF. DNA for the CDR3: TGCAGCGTTTCCCGTGGAAACACCTTATATTTT.

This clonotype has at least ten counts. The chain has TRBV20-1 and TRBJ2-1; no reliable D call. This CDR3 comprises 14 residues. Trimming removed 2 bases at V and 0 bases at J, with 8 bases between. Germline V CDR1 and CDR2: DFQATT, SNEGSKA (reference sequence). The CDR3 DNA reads TGCAGTGCTAGAACAGAACTCTCCTACAATGAGCAGTTCTTC. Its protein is CSARTELSYNEQFF.

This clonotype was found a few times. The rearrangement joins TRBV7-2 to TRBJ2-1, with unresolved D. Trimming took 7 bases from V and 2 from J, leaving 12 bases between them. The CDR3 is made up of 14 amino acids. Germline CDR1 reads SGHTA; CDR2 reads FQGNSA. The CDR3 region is CASNSQFTYNEQFF. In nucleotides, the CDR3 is TGTGCCAGCAACTCTCAATTTACCTACAATGAGCAGTTCTTC.

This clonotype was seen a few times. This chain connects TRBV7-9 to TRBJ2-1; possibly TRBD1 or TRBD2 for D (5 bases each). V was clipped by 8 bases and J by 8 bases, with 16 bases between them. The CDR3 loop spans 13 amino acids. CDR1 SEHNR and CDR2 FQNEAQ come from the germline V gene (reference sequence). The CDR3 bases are TGTGCCAGCGGAAAGGGACGCCAGGATGAGCAGTTCTTC. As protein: CASGKGRQDEQFF.

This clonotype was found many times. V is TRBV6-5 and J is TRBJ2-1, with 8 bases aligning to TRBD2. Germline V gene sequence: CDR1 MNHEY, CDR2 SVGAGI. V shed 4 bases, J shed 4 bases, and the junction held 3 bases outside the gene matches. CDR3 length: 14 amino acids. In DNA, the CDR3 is TGTGCCAGCAGTTTCGGGGGGGCTTACAATGAGCAGTTCTTC. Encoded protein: CASSFGGAYNEQFF.

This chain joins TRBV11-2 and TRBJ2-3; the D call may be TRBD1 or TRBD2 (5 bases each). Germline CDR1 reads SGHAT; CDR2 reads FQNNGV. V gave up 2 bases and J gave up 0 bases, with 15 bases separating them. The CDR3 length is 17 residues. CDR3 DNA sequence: TGTGCCAGCAGCTTACCGAGGGACCACAAAAGCACAGATACGCAGTATTTT. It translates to CASSLPRDHKSTDTQYF.

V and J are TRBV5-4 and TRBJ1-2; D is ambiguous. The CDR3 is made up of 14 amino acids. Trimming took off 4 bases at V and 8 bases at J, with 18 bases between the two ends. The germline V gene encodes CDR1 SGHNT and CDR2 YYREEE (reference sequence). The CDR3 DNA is TGTGCCAGCAGCCAATCGACGGGAATGGTAGGCTACACCTTC. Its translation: CASSQSTGMVGYTF.

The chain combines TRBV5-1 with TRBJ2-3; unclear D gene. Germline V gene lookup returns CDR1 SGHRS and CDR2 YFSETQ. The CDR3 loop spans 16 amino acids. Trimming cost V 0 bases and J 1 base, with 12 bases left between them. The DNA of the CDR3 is TGCGCCAGCAGCTTGGAATGGGGAAGGGGCACAGATACGCAGTATTTT. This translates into CASSLEWGRGTDTQYF.

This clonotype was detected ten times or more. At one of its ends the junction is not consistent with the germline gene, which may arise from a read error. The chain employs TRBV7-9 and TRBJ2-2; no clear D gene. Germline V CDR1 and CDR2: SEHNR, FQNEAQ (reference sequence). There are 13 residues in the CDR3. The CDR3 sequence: CASSPGDTGELFF. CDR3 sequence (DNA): TGTGCCAGCAGCCCTGGAGACACTGGGGAGCTGTTTTTT.

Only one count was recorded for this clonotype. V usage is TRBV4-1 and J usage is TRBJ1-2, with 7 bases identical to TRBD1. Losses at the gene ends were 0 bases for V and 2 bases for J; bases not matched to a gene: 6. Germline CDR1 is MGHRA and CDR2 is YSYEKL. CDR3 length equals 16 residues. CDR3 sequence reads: CASSQDHRTGNYGYTF. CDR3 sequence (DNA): TGCGCCAGCAGCCAAGACCATAGGACAGGCAACTATGGCTACACCTTC.

DNA for the CDR3: TGTGCCATCAGGGCGGAAATGAACACTGAAGCTTTCTTT. Its translation: CAIRAEMNTEAFF. The rearrangement links TRBV10-3 to TRBJ1-1; D unclear. Germline values: CDR1 ENHRY, CDR2 SYGVKD. The V end was cut by 6 bases, the J end by 0 bases, with 8 bases between. CDR3 length: 13 amino acids.

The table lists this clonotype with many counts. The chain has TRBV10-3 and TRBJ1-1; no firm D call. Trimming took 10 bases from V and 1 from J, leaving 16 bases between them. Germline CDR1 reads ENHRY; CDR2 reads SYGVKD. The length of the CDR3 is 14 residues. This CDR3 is CATTRRVENTEAFF. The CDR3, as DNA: TGTGCCACGACGAGAAGGGTGGAGAACACTGAAGCTTTCTTT.

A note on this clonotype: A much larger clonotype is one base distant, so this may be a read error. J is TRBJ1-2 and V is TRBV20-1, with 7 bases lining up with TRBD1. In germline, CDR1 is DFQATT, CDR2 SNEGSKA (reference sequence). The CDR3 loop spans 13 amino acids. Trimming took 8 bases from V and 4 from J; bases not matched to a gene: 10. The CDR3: CSSPTGRGYGYTF. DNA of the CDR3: TGCAGTTCCCCGACAGGGAGAGGCTATGGCTACACCTTC.

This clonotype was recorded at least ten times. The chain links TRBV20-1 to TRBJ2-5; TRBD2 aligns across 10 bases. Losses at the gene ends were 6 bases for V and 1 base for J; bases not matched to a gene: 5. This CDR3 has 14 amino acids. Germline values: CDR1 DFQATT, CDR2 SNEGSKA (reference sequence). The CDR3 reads CSAQRGGFQETQYF. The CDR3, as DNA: TGCAGTGCACAGCGGGGGGGCTTCCAAGAGACCCAGTACTTC.

CDR3 region: CASSEPGAYGYTF. The CDR3 DNA sequence: TGTGCCAGCAGTGAACCAGGAGCCTATGGCTACACCTTC. The rearrangement uses TRBV27 and TRBJ1-2, with D uncertain. With 5 bases removed from V and 4 bases from J, the gap between germline ends came to 11 bases. Germline CDR1 MNHEY, CDR2 SMNVEV (reference sequence). CDR3 length equals 13 residues.

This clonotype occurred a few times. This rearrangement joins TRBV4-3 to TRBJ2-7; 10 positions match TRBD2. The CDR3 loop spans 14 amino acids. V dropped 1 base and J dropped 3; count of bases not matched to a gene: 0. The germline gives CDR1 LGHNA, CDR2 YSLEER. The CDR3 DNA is TGCGCCAGCAGCCAAGGGACTAGCGGCTACGAGCAGTACTTC. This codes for CASSQGTSGYEQYF.

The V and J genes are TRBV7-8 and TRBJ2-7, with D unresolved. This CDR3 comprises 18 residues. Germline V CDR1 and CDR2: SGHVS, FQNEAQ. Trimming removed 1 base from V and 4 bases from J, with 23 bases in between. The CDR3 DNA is TGTGCCAGCAGCTTAGATTGGGCGTCGTTCGGTCAGATTTACGAGCAGTACGTC. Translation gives CASSLDWASFGQIYEQYV.

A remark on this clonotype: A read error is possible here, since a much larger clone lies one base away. As DNA, the CDR3 is TGCAGTGCTAGAGATAAAAGACGTCGCTTCGATGAAGATTTCTTT. This translates into CSARDKRRRFDEDFF. This chain joins TRBV20-1 and TRBJ1-1; D is undetermined. The CDR3 length is 15 residues. CDR1 DFQATT and CDR2 SNEGSKA come from the germline V gene (reference sequence).

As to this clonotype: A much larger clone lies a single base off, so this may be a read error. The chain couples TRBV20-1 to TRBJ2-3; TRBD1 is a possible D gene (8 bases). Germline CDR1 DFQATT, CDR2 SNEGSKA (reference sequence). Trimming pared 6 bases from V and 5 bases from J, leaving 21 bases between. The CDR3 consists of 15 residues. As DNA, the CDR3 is TGCAGTGCCGGGGGGACAGGAGGAGACATAGATACGCAGTATTTT. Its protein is CSAGGTGGDIDTQYF.

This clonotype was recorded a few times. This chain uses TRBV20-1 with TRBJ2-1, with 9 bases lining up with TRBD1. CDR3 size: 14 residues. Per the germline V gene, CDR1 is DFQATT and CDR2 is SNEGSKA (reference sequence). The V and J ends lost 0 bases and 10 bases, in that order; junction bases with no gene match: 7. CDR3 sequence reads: CSARDKGQGGEQFF. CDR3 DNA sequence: TGCAGTGCTAGAGATAAGGGACAGGGCGGGGAGCAGTTCTTC.

Here the CDR3 reads CASSWSRTGGPLTQYF. In nucleotides, the CDR3 is TGTGCCAGCAGCTGGAGTAGGACGGGGGGGCCCTTGACCCAGTACTTC. The gene calls are TRBV5-4 and TRBJ2-5; 8 nucleotides match TRBD2. The CDR3 is made up of 16 amino acids. The V gene end was trimmed by 3 bases and the J gene end by 7 bases; junction bases not matched to a gene: 14. Germline V gene sequence: CDR1 SGHNT, CDR2 YYREEE (reference sequence).

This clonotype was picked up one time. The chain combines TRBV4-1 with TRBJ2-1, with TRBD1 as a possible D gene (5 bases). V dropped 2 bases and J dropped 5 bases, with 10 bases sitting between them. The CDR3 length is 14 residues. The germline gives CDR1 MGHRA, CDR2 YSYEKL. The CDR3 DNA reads TGCGCCAGCAGCCAACTACAGGCTGACAATGAGCAGTTCTTC. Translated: CASSQLQADNEQFF.